The TCR beta chain described here comes from a study of T-cell memory formation after mild COVID-19. TCRdb reprocessed the 5' RACE reads via MiXCR and lists one record per CDR3 protein. In the table there are roughly 50,000 distinct CDR3 sequences, over 7.5% of which are singletons. The CDR3 sequence is 16 residues long. This clonotype was counted only a few times. The sequencing sample was made of PBMCs or a T cell subset sorted from them (not recorded which). The TCR was taken from a man between 18 and 35 years old who had mild COVID-19 (a few samples of this study predate the infection). Cell type and time point are not known. The chain is built from TRBV21-1 and TRBJ2-7; the table's TRBD1 call for D was not verified on the DNA. TRBV21-1 is a listed pseudogene. The CDR3 coding sequence is TGTGCCAGCAGCAAAGTAGCTGGGACAGGGGTATTCGAGCAGTACGTC. Translated: CASSKVAGTGVFEQYV.